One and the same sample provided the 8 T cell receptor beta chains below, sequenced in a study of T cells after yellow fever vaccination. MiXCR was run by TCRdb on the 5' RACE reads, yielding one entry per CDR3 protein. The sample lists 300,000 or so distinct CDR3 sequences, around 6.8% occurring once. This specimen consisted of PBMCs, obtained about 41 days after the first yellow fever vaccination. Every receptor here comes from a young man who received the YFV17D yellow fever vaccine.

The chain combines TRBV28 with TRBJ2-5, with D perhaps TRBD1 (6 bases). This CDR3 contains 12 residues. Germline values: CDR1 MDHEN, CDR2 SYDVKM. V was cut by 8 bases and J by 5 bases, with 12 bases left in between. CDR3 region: CASGQYHETQYF. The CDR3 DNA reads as TGTGCCAGCGGACAGTATCACGAGACCCAGTACTTC.

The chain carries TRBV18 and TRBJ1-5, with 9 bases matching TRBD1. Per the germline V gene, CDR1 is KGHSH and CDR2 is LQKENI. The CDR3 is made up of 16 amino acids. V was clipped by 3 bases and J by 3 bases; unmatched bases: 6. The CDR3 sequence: CASSPPGTGFNQPQHF. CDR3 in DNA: TGTGCCAGCTCACCCCCCGGGACAGGGTTCAATCAGCCCCAGCATTTT.

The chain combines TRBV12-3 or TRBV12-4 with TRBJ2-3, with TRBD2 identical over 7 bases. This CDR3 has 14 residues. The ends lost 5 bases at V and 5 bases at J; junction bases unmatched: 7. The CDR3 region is CASSPWEGIDTQYF. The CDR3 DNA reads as TGTGCCAGCAGTCCCTGGGAGGGGATAGATACGCAGTATTTT.

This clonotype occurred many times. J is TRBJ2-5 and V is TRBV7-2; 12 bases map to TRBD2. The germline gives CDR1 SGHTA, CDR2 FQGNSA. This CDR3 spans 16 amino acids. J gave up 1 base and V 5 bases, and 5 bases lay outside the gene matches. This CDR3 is CASSLGLAGSQETQYF. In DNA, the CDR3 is TGTGCCAGCAGCCTTGGACTAGCGGGGAGCCAAGAGACCCAGTACTTC.

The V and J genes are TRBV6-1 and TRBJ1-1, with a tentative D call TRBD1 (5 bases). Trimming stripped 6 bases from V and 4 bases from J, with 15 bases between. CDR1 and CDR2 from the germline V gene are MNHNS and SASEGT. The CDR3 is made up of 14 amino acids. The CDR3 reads CASSPGFGGTEAFF. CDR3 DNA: TGTGCCAGCAGCCCAGGGTTTGGAGGCACTGAAGCTTTCTTT.

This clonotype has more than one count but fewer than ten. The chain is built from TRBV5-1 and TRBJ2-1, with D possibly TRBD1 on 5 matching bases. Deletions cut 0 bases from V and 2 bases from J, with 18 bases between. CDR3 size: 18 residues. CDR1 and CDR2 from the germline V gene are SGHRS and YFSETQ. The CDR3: CASSLESGYPSPYNEQFF. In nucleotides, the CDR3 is TGCGCCAGCAGCTTGGAATCAGGGTACCCCAGCCCCTACAATGAGCAGTTCTTC. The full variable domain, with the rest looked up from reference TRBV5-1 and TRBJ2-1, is KAGVTQTPRYLIKTRGQQVTLSCSPISGHRSVSWYQQTPGQGLQFLFEYFSETQRNKGNFPGRFSGRQFSNSRSEMNVSTLELGDSALYLCASSLESGYPSPYNEQFFGPGTRLTVL.

The DNA of the CDR3 is TGCAGCGTTGTAGGAGGGCCAATCTACGAGCAGTACTTC. It is translated as CSVVGGPIYEQYF. The V and J genes are TRBV29-1 and TRBJ2-7; possible D gene TRBD2, 6 bases. This CDR3 contains 13 residues. V was shortened by 4 bases and J by 3 bases, with 13 bases between the two germline ends. Germline CDR1 and CDR2: SQVTM and ANQGSEA.

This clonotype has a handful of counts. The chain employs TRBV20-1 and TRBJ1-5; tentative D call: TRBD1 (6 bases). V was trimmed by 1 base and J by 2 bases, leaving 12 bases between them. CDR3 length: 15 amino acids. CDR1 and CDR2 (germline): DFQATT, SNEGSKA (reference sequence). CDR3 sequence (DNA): TGCAGTGCTAGAGCTGGGGGGCTTGGCAATCAGCCCCAGCATTTT. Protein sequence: CSARAGGLGNQPQHF.